This T cell receptor beta chain originates from a study of CD8 T cells in ankylosing spondylitis. Each TCR beta library was made by quantitative 5'-RACE that incorporated molecular barcodes. Each CDR3 protein gets one entry after TCRdb re-called the 5' RACE reads with MiXCR. The sample records 400,000 or so distinct CDR3 sequences, 20% to 30% being singletons. About this clonotype itself: Its antigen is still unknown.

Trimming took 3 bases from V and 4 from J, leaving 16 bases between them. In germline, CDR1 is SGHRS, CDR2 YFSETQ. This CDR3 has 15 residues. Study outcomes and limitations: It was reported that disease-linked clones were significantly enriched in matched ankylosing spondylitis synovial fluid. About 8 highly homologous variants made up a TCR beta motif, and this motif appeared characteristic of ankylosing spondylitis blood. Previous work reported some of these motif variants in the synovial fluid and blood of reactive arthritis. The authors found the disease-linked clones to be CD8+ and relatively rare in peripheral blood.

The V gene is TRBV5-1, the J gene TRBJ1-1; unclear D gene. The sequence was collected from a male donor with ankylosing spondylitis. Sequenced: blood, either unsorted or a sorted T cell fraction (not recorded which). CDR3 in amino acids: CASSSRRIGGTEAFF. The CDR3 DNA is TGCGCCAGCAGCTCCAGGAGAATCGGAGGCACTGAAGCTTTCTTT.